This T cell receptor beta chain comes out of a study of spatial heterogeneity in lung cancer. Looking at the study overall: TCR and UMI combinations that were unique each appeared, on average, more than ten times in raw reads.

The time point was: sample taken at primary tumor resection. The CDR3 has 17 amino acids. This clonotype came up many times. What it recognizes is unknown. A single record per CDR3 protein comes from TCRdb applying MiXCR to the 5' RACE reads. The top ten clones hold over 9.5% of a sample with 9,500 to 13,000 distinct CDR3 sequences, 12% of them seen once. Study-level results: Mutation tallies in tumors tracked expanded intratumoral alpha and beta TCR counts.

The TCR originated in a male donor with early-stage non-small cell lung cancer. This specimen was lung tumor tissue, taken at surgery. The chain uses TRBV21-1 and TRBJ2-7; TRBD1 is the table's D call and was not checked against the DNA. TRBV21-1 is listed as a pseudogene. The CDR3 DNA reads TGTGCCAGCACGGGCTGGAGGGGACAGGGGGCGTCCTACGAGCAGTACGTC. It codes for CASTGWRGQGASYEQYV.